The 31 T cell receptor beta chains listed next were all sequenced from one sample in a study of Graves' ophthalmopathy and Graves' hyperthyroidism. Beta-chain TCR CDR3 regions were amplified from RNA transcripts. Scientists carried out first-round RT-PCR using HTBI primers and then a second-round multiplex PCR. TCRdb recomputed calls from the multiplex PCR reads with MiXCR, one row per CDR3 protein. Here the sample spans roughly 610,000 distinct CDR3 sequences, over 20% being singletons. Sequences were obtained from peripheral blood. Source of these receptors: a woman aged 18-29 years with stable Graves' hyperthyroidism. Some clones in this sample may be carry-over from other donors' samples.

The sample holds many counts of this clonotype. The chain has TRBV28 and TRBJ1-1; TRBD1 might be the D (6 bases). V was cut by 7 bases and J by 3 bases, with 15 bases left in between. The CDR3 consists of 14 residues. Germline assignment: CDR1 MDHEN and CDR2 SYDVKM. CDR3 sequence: CASTSGAGDTEAFF. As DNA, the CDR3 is TGTGCCAGCACCTCAGGGGCGGGGGACACTGAAGCTTTCTTT.

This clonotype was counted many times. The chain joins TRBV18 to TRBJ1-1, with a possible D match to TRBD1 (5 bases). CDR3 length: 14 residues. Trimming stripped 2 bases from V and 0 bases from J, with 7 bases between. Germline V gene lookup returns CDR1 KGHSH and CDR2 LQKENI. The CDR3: CASSPGAVNTEAFF. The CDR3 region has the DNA TGTGCCAGCTCACCAGGGGCGGTGAACACTGAAGCTTTCTTT.

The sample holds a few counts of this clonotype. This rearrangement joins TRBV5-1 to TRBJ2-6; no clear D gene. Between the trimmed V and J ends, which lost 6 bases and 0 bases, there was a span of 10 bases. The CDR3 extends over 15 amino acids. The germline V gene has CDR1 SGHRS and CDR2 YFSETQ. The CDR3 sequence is CASTTGYSGANVLTF. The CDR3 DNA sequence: TGCGCCAGCACCACCGGGTACTCTGGGGCCAACGTCCTGACTTTC.

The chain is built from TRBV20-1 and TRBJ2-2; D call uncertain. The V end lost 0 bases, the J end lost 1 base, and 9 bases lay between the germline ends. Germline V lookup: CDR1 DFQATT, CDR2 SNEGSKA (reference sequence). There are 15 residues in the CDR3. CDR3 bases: TGCAGTGCTAGAGAGCTAGAACGGAACACCGGGGAGCTGTTTTTT. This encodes CSARELERNTGELFF.

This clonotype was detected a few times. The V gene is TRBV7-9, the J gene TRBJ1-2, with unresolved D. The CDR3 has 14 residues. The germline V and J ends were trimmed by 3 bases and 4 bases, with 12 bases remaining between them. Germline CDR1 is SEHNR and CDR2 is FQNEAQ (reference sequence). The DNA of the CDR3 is TGTGCCAGCAGCTTTCTTAAGGGCGCCTATGGCTACACCTTC. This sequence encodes CASSFLKGAYGYTF.

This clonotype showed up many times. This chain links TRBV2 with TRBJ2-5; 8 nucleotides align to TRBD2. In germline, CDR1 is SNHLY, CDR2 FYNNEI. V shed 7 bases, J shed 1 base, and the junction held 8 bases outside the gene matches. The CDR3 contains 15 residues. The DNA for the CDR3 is TGTGCCAGCAATCTAGCGGGCCTCCTCCAAGAGACCCAGTACTTC. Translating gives CASNLAGLLQETQYF.

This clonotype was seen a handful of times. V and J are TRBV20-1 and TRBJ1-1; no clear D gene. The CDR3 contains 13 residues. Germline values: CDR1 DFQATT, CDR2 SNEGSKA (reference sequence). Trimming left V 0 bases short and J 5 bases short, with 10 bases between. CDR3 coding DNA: TGCAGTGCTAGAGATCGATGGGATACTGAAGCTTTCTTT. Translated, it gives CSARDRWDTEAFF.

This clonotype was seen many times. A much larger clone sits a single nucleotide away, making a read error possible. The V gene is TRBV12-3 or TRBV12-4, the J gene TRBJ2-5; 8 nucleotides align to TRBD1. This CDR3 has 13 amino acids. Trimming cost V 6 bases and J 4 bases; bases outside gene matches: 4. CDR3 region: CASRGQGGETQYF. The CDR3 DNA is TGTGCCAGCAGAGGACAGGGAGGAGAGACCCAGTACTTC.

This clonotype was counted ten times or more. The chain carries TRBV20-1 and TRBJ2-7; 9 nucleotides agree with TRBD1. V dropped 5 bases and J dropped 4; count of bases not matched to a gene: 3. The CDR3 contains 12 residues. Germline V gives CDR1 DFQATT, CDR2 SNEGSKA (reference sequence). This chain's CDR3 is CSAWDREYEQYF. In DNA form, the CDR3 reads TGCAGTGCTTGGGACAGGGAATACGAGCAGTACTTC.

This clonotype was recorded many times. CDR3 bases: TGTGCCAGCAGTCGCGGACTAGCAACCCAAGAGACCCAGTACTTC. Amino acid sequence: CASSRGLATQETQYF. The V call is TRBV6-1, the J call TRBJ2-5; TRBD2 matches at 8 bases. Germline CDR1 reads MNHNS; CDR2 reads SASEGT. Germline trimming cut 5 bases from V and 1 base from J; bases unmatched to any gene: 6. The CDR3 is made up of 15 amino acids.

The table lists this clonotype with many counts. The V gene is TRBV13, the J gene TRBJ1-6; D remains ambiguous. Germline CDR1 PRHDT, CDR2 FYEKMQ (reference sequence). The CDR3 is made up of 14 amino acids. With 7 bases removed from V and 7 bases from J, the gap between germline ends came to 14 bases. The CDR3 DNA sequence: TGTGCCAGCACGTTAGTCTCGGAGAATTCACCCCTCCACTTT. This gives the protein CASTLVSENSPLHF.

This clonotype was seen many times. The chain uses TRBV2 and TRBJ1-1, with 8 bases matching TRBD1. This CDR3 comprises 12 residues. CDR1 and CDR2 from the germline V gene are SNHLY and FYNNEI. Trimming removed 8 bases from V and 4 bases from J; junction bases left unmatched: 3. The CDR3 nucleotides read TGTGCCAGCCACGACAGGGGCACTGAAGCTTTCTTT. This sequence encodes CASHDRGTEAFF.

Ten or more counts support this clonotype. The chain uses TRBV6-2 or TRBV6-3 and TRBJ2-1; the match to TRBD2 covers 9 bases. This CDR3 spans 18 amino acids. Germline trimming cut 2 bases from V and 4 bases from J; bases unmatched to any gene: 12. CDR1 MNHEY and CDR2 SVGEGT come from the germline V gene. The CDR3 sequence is CASSYPPLAGGWYNEQFF. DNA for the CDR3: TGTGCCAGCAGTTACCCCCCGTTGGCGGGAGGGTGGTACAATGAGCAGTTCTTC.

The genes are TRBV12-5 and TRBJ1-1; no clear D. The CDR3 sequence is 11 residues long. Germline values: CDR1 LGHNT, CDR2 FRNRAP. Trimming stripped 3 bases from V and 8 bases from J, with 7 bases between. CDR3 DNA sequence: TGTGCTAGTGGTTTAGTCGGGGAAGCTTTCTTT. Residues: CASGLVGEAFF.

The CDR3 nucleotides are TGTGCCACCAGCAGAGATCTGGATTCGGGGCAGTACTTC. Residues: CATSRDLDSGQYF. This rearrangement joins TRBV15 to TRBJ2-7; no definite D call. V shed 0 bases and J shed 9 bases, with 12 bases lying between them. The CDR3 covers 13 residues. Germline lookup yields CDR1 LNHNV and CDR2 YYDKDF (reference sequence).

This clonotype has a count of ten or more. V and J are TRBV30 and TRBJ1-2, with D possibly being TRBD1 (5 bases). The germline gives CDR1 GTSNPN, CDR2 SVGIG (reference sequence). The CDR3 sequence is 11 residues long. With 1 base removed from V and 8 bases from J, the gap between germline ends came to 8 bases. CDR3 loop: CAWSEPGGYTF. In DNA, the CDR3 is TGTGCCTGGAGTGAACCAGGGGGCTACACCTTC.

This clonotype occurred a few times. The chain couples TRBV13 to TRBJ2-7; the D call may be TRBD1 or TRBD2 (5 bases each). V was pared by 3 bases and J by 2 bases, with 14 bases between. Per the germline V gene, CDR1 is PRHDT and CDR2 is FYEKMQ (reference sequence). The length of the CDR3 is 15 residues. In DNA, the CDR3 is TGTGCCAGCAGCTTCTCCGGGGCATCTACCTACGAGCAGTACTTC. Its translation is CASSFSGASTYEQYF.

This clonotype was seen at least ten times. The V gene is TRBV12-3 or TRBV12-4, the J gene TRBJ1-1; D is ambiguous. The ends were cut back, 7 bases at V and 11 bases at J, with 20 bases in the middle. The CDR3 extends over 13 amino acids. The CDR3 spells CASNPNSVHPAFF. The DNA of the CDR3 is TGTGCCAGCAACCCAAACAGTGTCCATCCGGCTTTCTTT.

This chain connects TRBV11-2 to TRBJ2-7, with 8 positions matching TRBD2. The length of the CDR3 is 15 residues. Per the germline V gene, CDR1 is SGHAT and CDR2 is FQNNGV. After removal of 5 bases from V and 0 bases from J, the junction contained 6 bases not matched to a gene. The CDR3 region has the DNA TGTGCCAGCAGCCCCCGGCGGGGGGACTCCTACGAGCAGTACTTC. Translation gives CASSPRRGDSYEQYF. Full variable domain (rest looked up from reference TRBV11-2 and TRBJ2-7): EAGVAQSPRYKIIEKRQSVAFWCNPISGHATLYWYQQILGQGPKLLIQFQNNGVVDDSQLPKDRFSAERLKGVDSTLKIQPAKLEDSAVYLCASSPRRGDSYEQYFGPGTRLTVT.

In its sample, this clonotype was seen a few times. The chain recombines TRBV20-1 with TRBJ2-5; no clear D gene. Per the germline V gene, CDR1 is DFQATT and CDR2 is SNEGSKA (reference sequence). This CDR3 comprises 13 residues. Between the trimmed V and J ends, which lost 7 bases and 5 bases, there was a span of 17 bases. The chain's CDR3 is CSGYFHGSETQYF. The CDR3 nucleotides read TGCAGTGGTTACTTCCACGGTAGCGAGACCCAGTACTTC.

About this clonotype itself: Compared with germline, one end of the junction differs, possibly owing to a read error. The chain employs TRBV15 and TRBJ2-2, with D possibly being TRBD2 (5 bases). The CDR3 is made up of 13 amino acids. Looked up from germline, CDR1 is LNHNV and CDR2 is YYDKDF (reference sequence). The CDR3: CATSRVDTGELCF. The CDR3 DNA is TGTGCCACCAGCAGAGTCGACACCGGGGAGCTGTGTTTT.

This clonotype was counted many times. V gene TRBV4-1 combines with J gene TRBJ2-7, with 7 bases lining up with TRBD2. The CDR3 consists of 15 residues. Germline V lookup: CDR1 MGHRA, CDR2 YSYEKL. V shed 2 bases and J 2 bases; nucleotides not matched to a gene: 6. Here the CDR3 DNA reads TGCGCCAGCAGCCAAATGGGAGGGACTACCTACGAGCAGTACTTC. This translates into CASSQMGGTTYEQYF.

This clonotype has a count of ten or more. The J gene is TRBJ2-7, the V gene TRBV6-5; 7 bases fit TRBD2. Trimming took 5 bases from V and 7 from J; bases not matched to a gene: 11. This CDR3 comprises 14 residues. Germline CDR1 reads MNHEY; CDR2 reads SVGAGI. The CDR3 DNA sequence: TGTGCCAGCAGTCCCTCGGGGGGTGGGAGTGAGCAGTACTTC. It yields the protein CASSPSGGGSEQYF.

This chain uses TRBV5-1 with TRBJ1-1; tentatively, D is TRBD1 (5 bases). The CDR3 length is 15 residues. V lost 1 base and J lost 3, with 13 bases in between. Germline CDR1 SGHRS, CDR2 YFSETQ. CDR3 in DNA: TGCGCCAGCAGCTTGTTGGGGGGTGGCGACACTGAAGCTTTCTTT. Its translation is CASSLLGGGDTEAFF.

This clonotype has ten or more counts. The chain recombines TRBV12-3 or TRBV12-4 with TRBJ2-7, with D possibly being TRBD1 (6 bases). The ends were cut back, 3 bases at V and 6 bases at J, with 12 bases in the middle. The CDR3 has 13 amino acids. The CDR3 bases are TGTGCCAGCAGTTTTCGCAGGGGCGGCGAGCAGTACTTC. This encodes CASSFRRGGEQYF.

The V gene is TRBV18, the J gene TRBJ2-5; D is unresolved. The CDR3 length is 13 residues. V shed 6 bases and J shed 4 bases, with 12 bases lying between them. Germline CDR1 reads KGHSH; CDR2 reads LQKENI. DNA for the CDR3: TGTGCCAGCTCCCCTACCCTTCGAGAGACCCAGTACTTC. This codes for CASSPTLRETQYF.

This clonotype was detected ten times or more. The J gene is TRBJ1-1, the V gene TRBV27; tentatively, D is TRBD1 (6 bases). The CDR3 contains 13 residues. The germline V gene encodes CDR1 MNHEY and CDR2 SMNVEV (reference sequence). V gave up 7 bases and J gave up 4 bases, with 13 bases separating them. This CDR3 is CASTSGAPTEAFF. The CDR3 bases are TGTGCCAGCACGTCAGGGGCGCCCACTGAAGCTTTCTTT.

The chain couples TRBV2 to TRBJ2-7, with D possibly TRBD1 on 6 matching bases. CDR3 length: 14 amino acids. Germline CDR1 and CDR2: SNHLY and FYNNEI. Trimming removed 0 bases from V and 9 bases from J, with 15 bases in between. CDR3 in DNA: TGTGCCAGCAGTGAAGCCGACAGGTTCCACGGGCAGTACTTC. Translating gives CASSEADRFHGQYF.

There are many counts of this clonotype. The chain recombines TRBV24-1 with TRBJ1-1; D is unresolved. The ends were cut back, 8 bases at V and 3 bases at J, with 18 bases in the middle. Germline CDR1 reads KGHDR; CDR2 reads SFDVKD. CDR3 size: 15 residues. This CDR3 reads CATIAVDERDTEAFF. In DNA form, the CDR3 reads TGTGCCACCATTGCGGTGGACGAACGGGACACTGAAGCTTTCTTT.

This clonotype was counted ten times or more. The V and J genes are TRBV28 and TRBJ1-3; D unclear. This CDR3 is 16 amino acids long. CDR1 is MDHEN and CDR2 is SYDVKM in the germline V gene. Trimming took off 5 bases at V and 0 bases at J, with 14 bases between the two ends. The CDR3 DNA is TGTGCCAGCAGTCCACCGGGTGGAGCCTCTGGAAACACCATATATTTT. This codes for CASSPPGGASGNTIYF.

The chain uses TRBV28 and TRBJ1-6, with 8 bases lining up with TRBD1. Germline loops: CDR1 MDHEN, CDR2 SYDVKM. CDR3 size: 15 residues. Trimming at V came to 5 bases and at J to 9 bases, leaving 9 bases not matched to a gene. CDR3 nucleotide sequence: TGTGCCAGCAGTGAGATGGACAGGGTGGGTTCACCCCTCCACTTT. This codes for CASSEMDRVGSPLHF. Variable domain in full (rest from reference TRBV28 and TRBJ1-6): DVKVTQSSRYLVKRTGEKVFLECVQDMDHENMFWYRQDPGLGLRLIYFSYDVKMKEKGDIPEGYSVSREKKERFSLILESASTNQTSMYLCASSEMDRVGSPLHFGNGTRLTVT.